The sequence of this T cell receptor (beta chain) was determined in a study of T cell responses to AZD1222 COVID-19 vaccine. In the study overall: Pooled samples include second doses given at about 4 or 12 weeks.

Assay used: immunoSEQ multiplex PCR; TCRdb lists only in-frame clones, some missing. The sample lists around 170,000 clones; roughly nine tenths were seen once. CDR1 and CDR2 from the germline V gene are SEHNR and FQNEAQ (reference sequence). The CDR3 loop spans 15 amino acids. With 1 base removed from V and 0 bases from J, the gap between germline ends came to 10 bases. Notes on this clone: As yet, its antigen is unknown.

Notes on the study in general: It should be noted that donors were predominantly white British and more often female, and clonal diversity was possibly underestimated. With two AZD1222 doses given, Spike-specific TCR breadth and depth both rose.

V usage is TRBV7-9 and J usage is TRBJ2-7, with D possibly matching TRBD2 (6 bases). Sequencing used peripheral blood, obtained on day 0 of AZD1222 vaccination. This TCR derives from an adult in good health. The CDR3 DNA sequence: TGTGCCAGCAGCTTAGGGGGGGAGAGCTCCTACGAGCAGTACTTC. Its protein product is CASSLGGESSYEQYF.